This section outlines one T cell receptor (beta chain) sequence together with its context. Germline values: CDR1 SQVTM, CDR2 ANQGSEA. The V end lost 4 bases, the J end lost 0 bases, and 13 bases lay between the germline ends. This CDR3 has 15 amino acids. cDNA reverse transcribed from extracted RNA served as the sequencing template. Some clones are missing from TCRdb's copy, which holds only in-frame ones; the method was immunoSEQ multiplex PCR. In the table there are more than 110,000 clones, about 51% of which are singletons. The treatment: oral pan-JAK inhibitor, 5-10 mg twice daily. These data are taken from a study of CD8+ T cells in alopecia areata.

This rearrangement joins TRBV29-1 to TRBJ2-1; D unresolved. The sequenced sample was CD8+ T cells sorted from blood, obtained at week 4, from a patient treated with tofacitinib. This clonotype was sampled from a human donor with alopecia areata. Here the CDR3 DNA reads TGCAGCGTTGGATTGCTGGAGAGCTCCTACAATGAGCAGTTCTTC. Its translation is CSVGLLESSYNEQFF.